This entry lists 21 T cell receptor beta chains sequenced from one sample in a study of blood T cell repertoires in COVID-19. This table comes from immunoSEQ multiplex PCR, and its TCRdb copy is limited to in-frame clones, with some not included. The sample records approximately 300,000 clones, approximately 89% being singletons. Sequences were obtained from PBMCs or T cells enriched from blood (not recorded which). Receptors originate from a woman in her 30s who had recovered from COVID-19.

This chain joins TRBV6-4 and TRBJ2-2, with 8 bases fitting TRBD1. Germline V gene sequence: CDR1 MRHNA, CDR2 SNTAGT. There are 15 residues in the CDR3. Trimming at V came to 6 bases and at J to 4 bases, leaving 7 bases not matched to a gene. In DNA, the CDR3 is TGTGCCAGCAGGGGGACAGGTGGGTGCACCGGGGAGCTGTTTTTT. Its protein is CASRGTGGCTGELFF.

The chain employs TRBV5-1 and TRBJ1-1, with D possibly TRBD1 on 5 matching bases. CDR1 is SGHRS, CDR2 YFSETQ, per germline. Trimming pared 1 base from V and 2 bases from J, leaving 9 bases between. CDR3 length: 14 residues. CDR3 loop: CASSLRQGNTEAFF. The CDR3 region has the DNA TGCGCCAGCAGCTTGAGGCAGGGTAACACTGAAGCTTTCTTT.

The rearrangement joins TRBV6-6 to TRBJ1-5; possible D gene TRBD1, 5 bases. Germline CDR1 is MNHNY and CDR2 is SVGAGI (reference sequence). V lost 4 bases to trimming and J lost 4 bases, with 8 bases between them. The CDR3 extends over 13 amino acids. The CDR3 coding sequence is TGTGCCAGCAGTTCCACAGGTAATCAGCCCCAGCATTTT. It codes for CASSSTGNQPQHF.

This clone was counted only a few times. The V and J genes are TRBV21-1 and TRBJ2-7; the table's TRBD1 call for D was not verified on the DNA. TRBV21-1 is described as a pseudogene. The CDR3 has 14 amino acids. The CDR3 DNA reads as TGTGCCAGTGATTTCGGGACACAGTACTACGAGCAGTACTTC. Translating it yields CASDFGTQYYEQYF.

The CDR3 nucleotides read TGTGCCAGTAGTTTCGGACAGGGAGGGGACACTGAAGCTTTCTTT. It yields the protein CASSFGQGGDTEAFF. J is TRBJ1-1 and V is TRBV19; 8 positions match TRBD1. This CDR3 comprises 15 residues. The germline CDR1 and CDR2 sequences are LNHDA and SQIVND (reference sequence). Trimming removed 5 bases from V and 3 bases from J; junction bases left unmatched: 8.

This chain connects TRBV6-5 to TRBJ1-2, with D possibly TRBD1 on 6 matching bases. V was clipped by 7 bases and J by 4 bases, with 19 bases between them. There are 15 residues in the CDR3. Germline V gene data show CDR1 as MNHEY and CDR2 as SVGAGI. The DNA of the CDR3 is TGTGCCAGCACCCAAGACTGGGGGCATGGCTATGGCTACACCTTC. It codes for CASTQDWGHGYGYTF.

This sequence joins TRBV5-8 and TRBJ2-5; 8 bases are a match to TRBD1. Looked up from germline, CDR1 is SGHTS and CDR2 is YDEGEE. V lost 4 bases, J lost 2 bases, and 4 bases stayed unmatched. The CDR3 totals 14 residues. CDR3 coding DNA: TGTGCCAGCAGCACTGGACAGGGTCAAGAGACCCAGTACTTC. Amino acids: CASSTGQGQETQYF.

The chain joins TRBV6-2 or TRBV6-3 to TRBJ2-1; possibly TRBD1 for D (5 bases). The germline V and J ends were trimmed by 3 bases and 10 bases, with 19 bases remaining between them. The CDR3 consists of 15 residues. Germline CDR1 is MNHEY and CDR2 is SVGEGT. The CDR3 bases are TGTGCCAGCAGTTATTTGCTAGGGGTATCAGGGGAGCAGTTCTTC. This translates into CASSYLLGVSGEQFF.

This chain uses TRBV9 with TRBJ1-1; D gene unclear. Germline V gene data show CDR1 as SGDLS and CDR2 as YYNGEE. The length of the CDR3 is 14 residues. V gave up 2 bases and J gave up 0 bases, with 8 bases separating them. In DNA form, the CDR3 reads TGTGCCAGCAGCGTCGGTCGCATGAACACTGAAGCTTTCTTT. This gives the protein CASSVGRMNTEAFF.

V usage is TRBV11-2 and J usage is TRBJ1-1, with 8 nucleotides matching TRBD1. V was pared by 0 bases and J by 5 bases, with 2 bases of the junction left unmatched. This CDR3 spans 14 amino acids. CDR1 is SGHAT and CDR2 is FQNNGV in the germline V gene. CDR3 in amino acids: CASSLDRGPTEAFF. The CDR3 DNA sequence: TGTGCCAGCAGCTTAGACAGGGGGCCAACTGAAGCTTTCTTT.

V usage is TRBV19 and J usage is TRBJ1-2; no firm D call. The V gene's germline CDR1 is LNHDA and CDR2 SQIVND (reference sequence). Trimming left V 3 bases short and J 8 bases short, with 13 bases between. The CDR3 spans 13 residues. The CDR3 protein is CASSMRNKWGYTF. The CDR3 DNA sequence: TGTGCCAGTAGTATGAGGAATAAATGGGGCTACACCTTC.

This chain uses TRBV5-6 with TRBJ2-7, with TRBD1 as a possible D gene (6 bases). Trimming took off 6 bases at V and 2 bases at J, with 24 bases between the two ends. Germline-derived CDR1 and CDR2 are SGHDT and YYEEEE. This CDR3 is built from 17 residues. The CDR3 region has the DNA TGTGCCAGCACCGACCACTCCCCCAGGACAGACCCCTACGAGCAGTACTTC. This gives the protein CASTDHSPRTDPYEQYF.

To note about this clone: Other DNA sequences within the sample encode an identical CDR3. V usage is TRBV7-2 and J usage is TRBJ1-1; D gene uncertain. Germline values: CDR1 SGHTA, CDR2 FQGNSA. V lost 1 base, J lost 2 bases, and 8 bases lay in between. CDR3 size: 14 residues. The CDR3 DNA reads TGTGCCAGCAGCTTAGGGGGAGGCAACACTGAAGCTTTCTTT. Translating gives CASSLGGGNTEAFF. Full variable domain (remainder filled in from reference TRBV7-2 and TRBJ1-1): GAGVSQSPSNKVTEKGKDVELRCDPISGHTALYWYRQSLGQGLEFLIYFQGNSAPDKSGLPSDRFSAERTGGSVSTLTIQRTQQEDSAVYLCASSLGGGNTEAFFGQGTRLTVV.

The table lists this clone with a few counts. The CDR3 DNA reads TGCGCCAGCAGTCACCTCACAGATACGCAGTATTTT. It yields the protein CASSHLTDTQYF. The chain joins TRBV23-1 to TRBJ2-3; no reliable D call. TRBV23-1 carries the ORF label, with uncertain function. V shed 3 bases and J shed 2 bases, with 3 bases lying between them. CDR3 size: 12 residues.

The chain has TRBV11-2 and TRBJ2-6; 8 nucleotides match TRBD2. J was trimmed by 4 bases and V by 5 bases; bases with no gene match: 7. Germline V lookup: CDR1 SGHAT, CDR2 FQNNGV. The CDR3 is 16 residues long. The CDR3 sequence is CASSGIAGKGANVLTF. The CDR3 DNA reads TGTGCCAGCAGCGGTATAGCGGGGAAGGGGGCCAACGTCCTGACTTTC.

The chain couples TRBV6-5 to TRBJ1-2; D uncertain. V shed 2 bases and J shed 2 bases, with 6 bases lying between them. Germline V gene data show CDR1 as MNHEY and CDR2 as SVGAGI. The length of the CDR3 is 13 residues. DNA of the CDR3: TGTGCCAGCAGTTACCAGCGGAACTATGGCTACACCTTC. Translation gives CASSYQRNYGYTF.

The sample holds one count of this clone. The chain has TRBV5-8 and TRBJ2-7; 7 bases line up with TRBD1. The germline V gene encodes CDR1 SGHTS and CDR2 YDEGEE. This CDR3 has 15 residues. V lost 5 bases to trimming and J lost 7 bases; unmatched junction nucleotides: 15. CDR3 nucleotide sequence: TGTGCCAGCAGTTTTAGGCTCCGGGACAGTGGGGAGCAGTACTTC. Amino acid sequence: CASSFRLRDSGEQYF.

V usage is TRBV27 and J usage is TRBJ1-6; tentative D call: TRBD1 (5 bases). Trimming removed 5 bases at V and 11 bases at J, with 10 bases between. CDR3 length: 12 residues. Per germline, CDR1 MNHEY and CDR2 SMNVEV (reference sequence). CDR3 protein: CASSPGVPPLHF. The CDR3, as DNA: TGTGCCAGCAGTCCGGGGGTTCCACCCCTCCACTTT.

V gene TRBV5-8 combines with J gene TRBJ1-5, with 10 bases that match TRBD1. V was clipped by 3 bases and J by 1 base; unmatched bases: 13. The CDR3 loop spans 19 amino acids. CDR1 is SGHTS, CDR2 YDEGEE, per germline. The CDR3 loop is CASSWDRDRGRKSNQPQHF. As DNA, the CDR3 is TGTGCCAGCAGCTGGGACCGGGACAGGGGTAGAAAGAGCAATCAGCCCCAGCATTTT.

The J gene is TRBJ1-3, the V gene TRBV5-6, with D hard to call. The CDR3 length is 16 residues. Germline CDR1 and CDR2: SGHDT and YYEEEE. Trimming cost V 0 bases and J 0 bases, with 10 bases left between them. The CDR3 DNA reads TGTGCCAGCAGCTTGGGGCAGGCGAGCTCTGGAAACACCATATATTTT. Protein: CASSLGQASSGNTIYF.

The sample holds one count of this clone. The chain has TRBV5-1 and TRBJ1-2, with 10 bases lining up with TRBD1. Trimming cost V 7 bases and J 6 bases; bases outside gene matches: 15. The CDR3 has 16 residues. Looked up from germline, CDR1 is SGHRS and CDR2 is YFSETQ. CDR3 sequence (DNA): TGCGCCAGCGCCATGTGGGACAGGGGTTCCACTCATGGCTACACCTTC. Translated: CASAMWDRGSTHGYTF.